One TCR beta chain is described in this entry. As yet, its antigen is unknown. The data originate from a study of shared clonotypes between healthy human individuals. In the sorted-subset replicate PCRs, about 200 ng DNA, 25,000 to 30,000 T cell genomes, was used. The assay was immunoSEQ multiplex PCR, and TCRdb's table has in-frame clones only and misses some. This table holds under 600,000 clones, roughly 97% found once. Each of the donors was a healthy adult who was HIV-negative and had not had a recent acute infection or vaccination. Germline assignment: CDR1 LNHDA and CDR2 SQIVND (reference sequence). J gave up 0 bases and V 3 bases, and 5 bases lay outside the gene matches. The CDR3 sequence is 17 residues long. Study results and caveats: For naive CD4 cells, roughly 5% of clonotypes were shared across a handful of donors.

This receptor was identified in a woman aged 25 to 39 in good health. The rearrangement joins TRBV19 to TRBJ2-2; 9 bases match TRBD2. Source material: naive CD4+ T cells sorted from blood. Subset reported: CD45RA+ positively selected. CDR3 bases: TGTGCCAGTAGTATTGGGGCTAGCGGGACGAACACCGGGGAGCTGTTTTTT. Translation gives CASSIGASGTNTGELFF.